This record covers a single T cell receptor beta chain. The antigen remains undetermined. Assay used: immunoSEQ multiplex PCR; TCRdb lists only in-frame clones, some missing. The repertoire consists of some 100,000 clones, with 91% occurring once and the leading ten covering roughly 4.5%. Trimming took 2 bases from V and 5 from J, leaving 14 bases between them. Germline V lookup: CDR1 SGHRS, CDR2 YFSETQ. The CDR3 is 15 residues long. The data were obtained in a study of T cell responses to AZD1222 COVID-19 vaccine. General study findings and limits: Vaccine-associated CD4 TCRs ranged over spike, dominating at 160-218 and 743-854. Nearly half of spike-specific TCRs reportedly go after variant regions that carry no mutations. Clonal diversity may have been underestimated, and the donors were mostly white British, with more females than males.

The rearrangement uses TRBV5-1 and TRBJ2-1, with D perhaps assigned TRBD1 or TRBD2 (6 bases each). This clonotype was sampled from an adult in good health. The sequenced sample was peripheral blood, obtained on day 0 of AZD1222 vaccination. This CDR3 reads CASSFGGLGDNEQFF. The CDR3 DNA reads TGCGCCAGCAGCTTCGGGGGCCTAGGTGACAATGAGCAGTTCTTC. The full variable domain, completed using reference TRBV5-1 and TRBJ2-1, is KAGVTQTPRYLIKTRGQQVTLSCSPISGHRSVSWYQQTPGQGLQFLFEYFSETQRNKGNFPGRFSGRQFSNSRSEMNVSTLELGDSALYLCASSFGGLGDNEQFFGPGTRLTVL.